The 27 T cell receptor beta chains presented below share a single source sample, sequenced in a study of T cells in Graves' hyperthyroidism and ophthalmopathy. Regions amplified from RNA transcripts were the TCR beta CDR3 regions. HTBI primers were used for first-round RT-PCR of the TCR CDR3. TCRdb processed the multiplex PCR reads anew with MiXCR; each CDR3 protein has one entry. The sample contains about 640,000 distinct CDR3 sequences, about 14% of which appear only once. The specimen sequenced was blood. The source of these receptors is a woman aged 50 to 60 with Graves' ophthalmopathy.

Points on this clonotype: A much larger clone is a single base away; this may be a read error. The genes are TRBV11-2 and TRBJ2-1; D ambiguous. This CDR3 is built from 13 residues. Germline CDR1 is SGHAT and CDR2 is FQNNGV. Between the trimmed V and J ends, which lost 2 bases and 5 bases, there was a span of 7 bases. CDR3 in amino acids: CASSLYMDNEQFF. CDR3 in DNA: TGTGCCAGCAGCTTATATATGGACAATGAGCAGTTCTTC. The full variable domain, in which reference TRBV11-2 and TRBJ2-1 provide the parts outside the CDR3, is EAGVAQSPRYKIIEKRQSVAFWCNPISGHATLYWYQQILGQGPKLLIQFQNNGVVDDSQLPKDRFSAERLKGVDSTLKIQPAKLEDSAVYLCASSLYMDNEQFFGPGTRLTVL.

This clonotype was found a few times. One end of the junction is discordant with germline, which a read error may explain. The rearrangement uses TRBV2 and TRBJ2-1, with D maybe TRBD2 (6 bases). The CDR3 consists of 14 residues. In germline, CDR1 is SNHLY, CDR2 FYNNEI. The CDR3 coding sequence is TGTGCCAGCAGTGCAACTAGCTCCAACAATGAGCAGTTCTTC. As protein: CASSATSSNNEQFF.

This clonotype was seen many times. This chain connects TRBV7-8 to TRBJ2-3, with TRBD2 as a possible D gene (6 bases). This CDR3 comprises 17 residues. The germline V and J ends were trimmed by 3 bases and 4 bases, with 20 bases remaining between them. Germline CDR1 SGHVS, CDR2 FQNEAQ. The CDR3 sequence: CASSLFMAGIFSDTQYF. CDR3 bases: TGTGCCAGCAGCTTGTTTATGGCGGGAATTTTTTCAGATACGCAGTATTTT.

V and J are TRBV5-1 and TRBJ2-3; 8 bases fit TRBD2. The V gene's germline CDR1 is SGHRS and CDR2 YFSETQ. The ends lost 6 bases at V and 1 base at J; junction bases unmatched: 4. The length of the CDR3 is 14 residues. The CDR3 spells CASKSLAGTDTQYF. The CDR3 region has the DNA TGCGCCAGCAAATCACTAGCGGGCACAGATACGCAGTATTTT. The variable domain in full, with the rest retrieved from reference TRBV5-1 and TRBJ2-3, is KAGVTQTPRYLIKTRGQQVTLSCSPISGHRSVSWYQQTPGQGLQFLFEYFSETQRNKGNFPGRFSGRQFSNSRSEMNVSTLELGDSALYLCASKSLAGTDTQYFGPGTRLTVL.

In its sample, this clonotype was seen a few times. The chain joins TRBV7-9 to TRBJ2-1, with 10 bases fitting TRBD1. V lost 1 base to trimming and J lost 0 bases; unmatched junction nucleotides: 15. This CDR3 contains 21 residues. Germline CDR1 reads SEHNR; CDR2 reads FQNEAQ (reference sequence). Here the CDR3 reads CASSLGAGTGDVKGSYNEQFF. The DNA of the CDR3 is TGTGCCAGCAGCTTAGGCGCCGGGACAGGGGATGTAAAGGGCTCCTACAATGAGCAGTTCTTC.

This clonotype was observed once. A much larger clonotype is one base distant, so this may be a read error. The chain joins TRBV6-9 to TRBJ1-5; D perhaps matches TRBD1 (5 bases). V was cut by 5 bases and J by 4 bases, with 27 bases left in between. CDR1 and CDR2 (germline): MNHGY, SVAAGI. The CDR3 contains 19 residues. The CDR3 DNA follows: TGTGCCAGCAGTGGGGCCGGGGCAGAATTTCATCCAGCAAATCAGCCCCAGCATTTT. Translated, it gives CASSGAGAEFHPANQPQHF.

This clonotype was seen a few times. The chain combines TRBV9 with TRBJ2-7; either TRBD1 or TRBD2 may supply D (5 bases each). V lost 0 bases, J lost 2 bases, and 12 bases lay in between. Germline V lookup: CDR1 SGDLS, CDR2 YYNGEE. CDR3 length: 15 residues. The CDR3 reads CASSVAPGPTYEQYF. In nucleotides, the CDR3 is TGTGCCAGCAGCGTAGCGCCGGGACCCACCTACGAGCAGTACTTC. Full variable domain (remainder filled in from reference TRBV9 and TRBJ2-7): DSGVTQTPKHLITATGQRVTLRCSPRSGDLSVYWYQQSLDQGLQFLIQYYNGEERAKGNILERFSAQQFPDLHSELNLSSLELGDSALYFCASSVAPGPTYEQYFGPGTRLTVT.

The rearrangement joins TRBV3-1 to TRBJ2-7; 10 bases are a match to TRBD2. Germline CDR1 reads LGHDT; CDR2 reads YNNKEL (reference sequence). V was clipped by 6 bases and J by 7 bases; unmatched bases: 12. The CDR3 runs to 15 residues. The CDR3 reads CASREGLADRLEQYF. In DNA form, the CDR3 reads TGTGCCAGCAGAGAAGGACTAGCGGACCGCTTGGAGCAGTACTTC.

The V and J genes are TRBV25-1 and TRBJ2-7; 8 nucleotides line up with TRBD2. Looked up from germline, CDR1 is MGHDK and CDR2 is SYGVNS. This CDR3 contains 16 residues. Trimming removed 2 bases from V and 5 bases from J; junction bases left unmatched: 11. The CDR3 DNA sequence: TGTGCCAGCAGTGAAAGTGGACTAGCCCTTGGGGACGAGCAGTACTTC. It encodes CASSESGLALGDEQYF.

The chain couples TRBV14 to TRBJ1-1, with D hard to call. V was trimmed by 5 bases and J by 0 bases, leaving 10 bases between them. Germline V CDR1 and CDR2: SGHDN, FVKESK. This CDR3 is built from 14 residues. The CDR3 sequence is CASSWTTMNTEAFF. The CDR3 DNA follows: TGTGCCAGCAGCTGGACCACCATGAACACTGAAGCTTTCTTT.

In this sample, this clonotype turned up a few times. CDR3 sequence reads: CASSTLAVDEQYF. CDR3 nucleotides: TGTGCCAGCAGTACGTTAGCGGTGGACGAGCAGTACTTC. V and J are TRBV27 and TRBJ2-7; TRBD2 is a possible D gene (6 bases). This CDR3 spans 13 amino acids. Deletions cut 5 bases from V and 5 bases from J, with 13 bases between. Germline V gene sequence: CDR1 MNHEY, CDR2 SMNVEV (reference sequence).

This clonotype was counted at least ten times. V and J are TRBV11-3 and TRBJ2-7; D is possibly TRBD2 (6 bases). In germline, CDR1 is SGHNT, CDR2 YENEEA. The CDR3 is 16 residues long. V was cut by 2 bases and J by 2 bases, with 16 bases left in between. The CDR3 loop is CASSLSPPGRTYEQYF. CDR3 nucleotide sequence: TGTGCCAGCAGCTTATCTCCCCCCGGGAGAACCTACGAGCAGTACTTC. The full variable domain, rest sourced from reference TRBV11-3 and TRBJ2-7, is EAGVVQSPRYKIIEKKQPVAFWCNPISGHNTLYWYLQNLGQGPELLIRYENEEAVDDSQLPKDRFSAERLKGVDSTLKIQPAELGDSAVYLCASSLSPPGRTYEQYFGPGTRLTVT.

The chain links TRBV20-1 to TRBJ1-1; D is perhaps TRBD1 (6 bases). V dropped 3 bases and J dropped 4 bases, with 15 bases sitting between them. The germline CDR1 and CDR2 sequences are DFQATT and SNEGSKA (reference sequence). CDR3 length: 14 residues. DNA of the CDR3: TGCAGTGCTAGGGCGGGGGGCGCATCCACTGAAGCTTTCTTT. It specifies CSARAGGASTEAFF.

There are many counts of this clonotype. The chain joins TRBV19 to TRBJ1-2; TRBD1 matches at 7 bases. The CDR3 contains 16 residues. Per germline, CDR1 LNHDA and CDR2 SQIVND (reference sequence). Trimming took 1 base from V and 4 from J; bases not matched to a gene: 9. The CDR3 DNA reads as TGTGCCAGTAGTATAGGGGACAGTGCCGACCTCTATGGCTACACCTTC. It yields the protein CASSIGDSADLYGYTF.

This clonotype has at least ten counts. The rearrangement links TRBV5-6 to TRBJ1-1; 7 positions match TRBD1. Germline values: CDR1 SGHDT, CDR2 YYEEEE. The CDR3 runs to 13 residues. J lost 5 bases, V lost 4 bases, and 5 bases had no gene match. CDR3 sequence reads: CASSDRVGTEAFF. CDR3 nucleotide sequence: TGTGCCAGCAGCGACAGGGTCGGGACTGAAGCTTTCTTT.

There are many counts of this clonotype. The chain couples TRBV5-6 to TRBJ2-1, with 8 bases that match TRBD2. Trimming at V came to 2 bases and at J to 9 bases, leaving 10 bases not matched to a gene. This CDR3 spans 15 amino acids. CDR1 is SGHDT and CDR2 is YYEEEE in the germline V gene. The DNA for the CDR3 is TGTGCCAGCAGCTTAGGGTCGGGAGGGCCTATTGAGCAGTTCTTC. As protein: CASSLGSGGPIEQFF.

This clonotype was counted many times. CDR3 sequence: CSATSSGRAVGEQYF. The CDR3 DNA reads as TGCAGTGCTACTTCCAGCGGGAGAGCGGTTGGCGAGCAGTACTTC. V is TRBV20-1 and J is TRBJ2-7, with 8 bases lining up with TRBD2. The CDR3 contains 15 residues. V lost 4 bases to trimming and J lost 6 bases; unmatched junction nucleotides: 14. Germline-derived CDR1 and CDR2 are DFQATT and SNEGSKA (reference sequence).

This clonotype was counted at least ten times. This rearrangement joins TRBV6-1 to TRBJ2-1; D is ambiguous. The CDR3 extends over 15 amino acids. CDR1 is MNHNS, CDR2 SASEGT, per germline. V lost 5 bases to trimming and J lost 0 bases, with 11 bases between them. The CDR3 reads CASSYSYSSYNEQFF. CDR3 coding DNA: TGTGCCAGCAGTTATTCCTACTCCTCCTACAATGAGCAGTTCTTC.

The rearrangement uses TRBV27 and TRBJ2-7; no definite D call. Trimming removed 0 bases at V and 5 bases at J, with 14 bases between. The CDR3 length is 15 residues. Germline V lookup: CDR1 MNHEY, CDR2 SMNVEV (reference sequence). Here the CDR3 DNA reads TGTGCCAGCAGTTTATCGATCGCGGCCCGAAACGAGCAGTACTTC. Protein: CASSLSIAARNEQYF.

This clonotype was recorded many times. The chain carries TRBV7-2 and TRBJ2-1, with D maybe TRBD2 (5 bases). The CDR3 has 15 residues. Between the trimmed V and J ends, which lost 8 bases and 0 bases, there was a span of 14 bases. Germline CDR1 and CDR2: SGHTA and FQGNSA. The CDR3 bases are TGTGCCAGCGTCGAGGACTGGAGCTCCTACAATGAGCAGTTCTTC. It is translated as CASVEDWSSYNEQFF. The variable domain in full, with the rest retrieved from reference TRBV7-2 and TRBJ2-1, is GAGVSQSPSNKVTEKGKDVELRCDPISGHTALYWYRQSLGQGLEFLIYFQGNSAPDKSGLPSDRFSAERTGGSVSTLTIQRTQQEDSAVYLCASVEDWSSYNEQFFGPGTRLTVL.

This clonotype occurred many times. DNA for the CDR3: TGTGCCAGCAGTTACTTCATGAACACTGAAGCTTTCTTT. It is translated as CASSYFMNTEAFF. The chain carries TRBV6-5 and TRBJ1-1; D is unclear. This CDR3 is built from 13 residues. Trimming removed 1 base at V and 0 bases at J, with 3 bases between. The V gene's germline CDR1 is MNHEY and CDR2 SVGAGI.

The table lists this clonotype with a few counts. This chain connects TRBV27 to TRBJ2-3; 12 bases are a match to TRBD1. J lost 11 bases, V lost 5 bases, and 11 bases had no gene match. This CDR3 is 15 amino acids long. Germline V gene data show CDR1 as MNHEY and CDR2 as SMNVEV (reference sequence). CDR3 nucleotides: TGTGCCAGCAGTCTTGCGGGACAGGGGGCCCGGTGGCAGTATTTT. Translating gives CASSLAGQGARWQYF.

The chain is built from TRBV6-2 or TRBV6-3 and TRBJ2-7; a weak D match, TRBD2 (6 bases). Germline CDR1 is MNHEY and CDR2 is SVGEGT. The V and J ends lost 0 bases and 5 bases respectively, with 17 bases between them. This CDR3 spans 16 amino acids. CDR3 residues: CASSYSTTRFEDEQYF. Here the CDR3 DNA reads TGTGCCAGCAGTTACTCGACGACTAGGTTCGAGGACGAGCAGTACTTC.

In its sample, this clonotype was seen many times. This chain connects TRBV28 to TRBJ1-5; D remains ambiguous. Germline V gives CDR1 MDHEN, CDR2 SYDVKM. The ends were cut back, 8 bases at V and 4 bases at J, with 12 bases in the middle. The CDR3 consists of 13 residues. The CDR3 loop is CASHRTSNQPQHF. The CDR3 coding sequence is TGTGCCAGCCATAGGACGAGTAATCAGCCCCAGCATTTT.

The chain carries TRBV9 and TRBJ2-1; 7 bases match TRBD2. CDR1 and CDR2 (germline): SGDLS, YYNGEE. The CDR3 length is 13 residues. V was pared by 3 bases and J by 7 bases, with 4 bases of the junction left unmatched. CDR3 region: CASSGGGRNEQFF. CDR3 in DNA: TGTGCCAGCAGCGGAGGCGGGAGAAATGAGCAGTTCTTC.

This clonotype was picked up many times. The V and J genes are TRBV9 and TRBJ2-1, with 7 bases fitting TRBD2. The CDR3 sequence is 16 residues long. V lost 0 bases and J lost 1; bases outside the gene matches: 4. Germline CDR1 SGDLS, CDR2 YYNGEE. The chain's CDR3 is CASSVGLRESYNEQFF. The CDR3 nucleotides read TGTGCCAGCAGCGTAGGTCTGCGGGAGTCCTACAATGAGCAGTTCTTC.

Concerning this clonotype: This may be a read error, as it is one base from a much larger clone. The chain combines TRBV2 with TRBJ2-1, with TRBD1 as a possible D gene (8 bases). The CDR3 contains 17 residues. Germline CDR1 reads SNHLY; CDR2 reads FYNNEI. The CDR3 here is CASSFGQGLSQNNKQFF. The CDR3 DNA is TGTGCCAGCAGCTTCGGACAGGGACTATCTCAAAACAATAAGCAGTTCTTC. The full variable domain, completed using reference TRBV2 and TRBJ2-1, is EPEVTQTPSHQVTQMGQEVILRCVPISNHLYFYWYRQILGQKVEFLVSFYNNEISEKSEIFDDQFSVERPDGSNFTLKIRSTKLEDSAMYFCASSFGQGLSQNNKQFFGPGTRLTVL.